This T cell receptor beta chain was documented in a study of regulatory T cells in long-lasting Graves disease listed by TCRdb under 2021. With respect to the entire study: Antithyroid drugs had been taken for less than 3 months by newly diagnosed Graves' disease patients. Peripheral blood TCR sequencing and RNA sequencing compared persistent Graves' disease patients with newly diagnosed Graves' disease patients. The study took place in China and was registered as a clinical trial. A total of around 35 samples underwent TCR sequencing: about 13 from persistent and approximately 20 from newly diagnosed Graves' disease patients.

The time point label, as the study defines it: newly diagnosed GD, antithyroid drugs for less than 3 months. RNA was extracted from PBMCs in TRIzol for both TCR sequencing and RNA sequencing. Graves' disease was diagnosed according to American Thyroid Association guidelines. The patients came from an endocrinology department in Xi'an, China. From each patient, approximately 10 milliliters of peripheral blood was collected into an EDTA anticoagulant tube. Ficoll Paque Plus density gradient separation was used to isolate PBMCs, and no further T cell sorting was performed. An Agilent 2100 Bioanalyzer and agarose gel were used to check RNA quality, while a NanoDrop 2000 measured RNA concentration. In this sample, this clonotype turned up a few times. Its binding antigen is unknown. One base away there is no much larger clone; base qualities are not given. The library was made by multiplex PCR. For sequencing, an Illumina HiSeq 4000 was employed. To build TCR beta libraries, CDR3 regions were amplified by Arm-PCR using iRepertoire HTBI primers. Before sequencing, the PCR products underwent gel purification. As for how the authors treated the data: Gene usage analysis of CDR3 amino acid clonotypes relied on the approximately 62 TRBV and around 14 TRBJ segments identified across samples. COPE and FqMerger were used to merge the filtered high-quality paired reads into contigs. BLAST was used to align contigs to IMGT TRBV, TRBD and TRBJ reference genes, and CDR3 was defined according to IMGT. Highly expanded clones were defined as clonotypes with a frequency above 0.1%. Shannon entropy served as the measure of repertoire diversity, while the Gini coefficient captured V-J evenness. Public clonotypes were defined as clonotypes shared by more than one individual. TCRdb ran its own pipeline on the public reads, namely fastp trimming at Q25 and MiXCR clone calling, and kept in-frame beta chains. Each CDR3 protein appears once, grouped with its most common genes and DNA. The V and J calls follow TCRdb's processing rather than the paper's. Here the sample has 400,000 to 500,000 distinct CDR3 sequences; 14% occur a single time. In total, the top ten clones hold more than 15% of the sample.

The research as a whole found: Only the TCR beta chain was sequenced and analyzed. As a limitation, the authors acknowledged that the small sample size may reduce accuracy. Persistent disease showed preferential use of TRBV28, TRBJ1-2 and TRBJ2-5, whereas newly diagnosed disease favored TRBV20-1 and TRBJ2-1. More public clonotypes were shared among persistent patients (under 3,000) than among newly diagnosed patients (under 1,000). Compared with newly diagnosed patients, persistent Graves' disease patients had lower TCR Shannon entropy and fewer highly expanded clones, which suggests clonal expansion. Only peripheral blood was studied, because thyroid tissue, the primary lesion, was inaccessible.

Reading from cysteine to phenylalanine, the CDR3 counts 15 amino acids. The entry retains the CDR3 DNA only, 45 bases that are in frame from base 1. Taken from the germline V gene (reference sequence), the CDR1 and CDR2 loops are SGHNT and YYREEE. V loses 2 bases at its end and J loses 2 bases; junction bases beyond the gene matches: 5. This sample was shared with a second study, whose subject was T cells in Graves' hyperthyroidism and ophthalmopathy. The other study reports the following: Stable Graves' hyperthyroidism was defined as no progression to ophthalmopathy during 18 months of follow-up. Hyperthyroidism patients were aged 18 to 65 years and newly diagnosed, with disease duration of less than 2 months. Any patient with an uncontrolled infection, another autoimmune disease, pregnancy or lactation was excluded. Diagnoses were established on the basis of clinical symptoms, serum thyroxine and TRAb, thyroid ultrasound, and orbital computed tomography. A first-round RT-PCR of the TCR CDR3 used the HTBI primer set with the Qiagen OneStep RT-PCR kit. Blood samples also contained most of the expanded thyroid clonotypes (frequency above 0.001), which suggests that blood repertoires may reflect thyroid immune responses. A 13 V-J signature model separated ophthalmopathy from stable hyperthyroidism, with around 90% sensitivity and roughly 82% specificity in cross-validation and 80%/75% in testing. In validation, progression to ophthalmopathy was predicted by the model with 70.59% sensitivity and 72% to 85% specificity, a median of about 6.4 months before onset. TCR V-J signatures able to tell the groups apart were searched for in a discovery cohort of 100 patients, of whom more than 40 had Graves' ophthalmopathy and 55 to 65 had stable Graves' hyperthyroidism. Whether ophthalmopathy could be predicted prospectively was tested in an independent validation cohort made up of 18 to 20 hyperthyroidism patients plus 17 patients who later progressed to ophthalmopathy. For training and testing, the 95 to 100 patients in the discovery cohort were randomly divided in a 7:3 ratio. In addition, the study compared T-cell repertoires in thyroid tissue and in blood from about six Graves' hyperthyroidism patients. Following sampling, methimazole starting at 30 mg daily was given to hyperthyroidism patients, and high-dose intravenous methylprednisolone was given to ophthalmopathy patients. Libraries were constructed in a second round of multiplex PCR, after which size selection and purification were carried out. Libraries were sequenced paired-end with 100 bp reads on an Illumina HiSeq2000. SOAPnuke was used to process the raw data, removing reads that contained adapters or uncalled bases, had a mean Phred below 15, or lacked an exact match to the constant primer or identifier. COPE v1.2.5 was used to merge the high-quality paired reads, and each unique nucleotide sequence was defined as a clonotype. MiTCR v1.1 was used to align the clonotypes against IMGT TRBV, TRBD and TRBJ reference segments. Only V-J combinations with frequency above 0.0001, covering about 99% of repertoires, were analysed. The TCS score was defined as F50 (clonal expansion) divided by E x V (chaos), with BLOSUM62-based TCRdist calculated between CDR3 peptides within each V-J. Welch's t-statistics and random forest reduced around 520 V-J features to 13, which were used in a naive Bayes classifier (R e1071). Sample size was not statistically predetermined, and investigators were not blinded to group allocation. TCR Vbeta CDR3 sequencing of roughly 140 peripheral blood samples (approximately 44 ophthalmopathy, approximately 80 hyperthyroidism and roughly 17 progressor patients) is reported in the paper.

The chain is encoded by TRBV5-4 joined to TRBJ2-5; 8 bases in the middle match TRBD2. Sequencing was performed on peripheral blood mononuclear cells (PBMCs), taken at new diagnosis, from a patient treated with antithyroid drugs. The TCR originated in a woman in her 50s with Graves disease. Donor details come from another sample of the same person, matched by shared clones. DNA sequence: TGTGCCAGCAGCTTTCGAGTAGCGGGACAAGAGACCCAGTACTTC. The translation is CASSFRVAGQETQYF.